The 13 T cell receptor beta chains below come from one sample, sequenced in a study of blood T cell repertoires in COVID-19. Measured with immunoSEQ multiplex PCR; TCRdb has only the in-frame clones, and not every one. There are a few hundred thousand clones in the sample; around nine tenths occur only once, and around 0.88% lies in the top ten. The sequenced sample consisted of peripheral blood. The origin of the receptors is a young man with acute or convalescent COVID-19.

The chain combines TRBV28 with TRBJ2-7, with 9 bases aligning to TRBD2. Germline V lookup: CDR1 MDHEN, CDR2 SYDVKM. There are 15 residues in the CDR3. V shed 4 bases, J shed 2 bases, and the junction held 6 bases outside the gene matches. CDR3 sequence: CASSSPTSGPYEQYF. The CDR3 nucleotides are TGTGCCAGCAGTTCCCCGACTAGCGGTCCCTACGAGCAGTACTTC.

To note about this clone: Mismatch with germline at one junction end may stem from a read error. The rearrangement joins TRBV30 to TRBJ1-5, with no clear D. This CDR3 has 13 residues. Germline assignment: CDR1 GTSNPN and CDR2 SVGIG (reference sequence). The CDR3 DNA is TGTGCCTGGAGTCTGGCAGGCAACCAGCCCCAGCATTTT. Translating it yields CAWSLAGNQPQHF.

This sequence joins TRBV2 and TRBJ1-4, with no clear D. The CDR3 contains 14 residues. In germline, CDR1 is SNHLY, CDR2 FYNNEI. With 8 bases removed from V and 6 bases from J, the gap between germline ends came to 16 bases. The CDR3 protein is CASFMGGMDEKLFF. The CDR3 region has the DNA TGTGCCAGCTTTATGGGAGGGATGGATGAAAAACTGTTTTTT.

The chain's CDR3 is CASSVDPGTQGADTQYF. CDR3 in DNA: TGTGCCAGCAGCGTAGATCCCGGGACTCAAGGGGCAGATACGCAGTATTTT. This chain links TRBV9 with TRBJ2-3, with D tentatively TRBD2 (6 bases). Trimming cost V 0 bases and J 4 bases, with 18 bases left between them. This CDR3 is built from 17 residues. The germline gives CDR1 SGDLS, CDR2 YYNGEE.

The chain couples TRBV15 to TRBJ2-5, with 10 bases aligning to TRBD1. Per the germline V gene, CDR1 is LNHNV and CDR2 is YYDKDF (reference sequence). CDR3 length equals 14 residues. V was clipped by 6 bases and J by 5 bases; unmatched bases: 6. The CDR3 nucleotides are TGTGCCACCAGTTCGGGACAGGGGCGCGAGACCCAGTACTTC. Its protein product is CATSSGQGRETQYF. The full variable domain, its missing parts supplied by reference TRBV15 and TRBJ2-5, is DAMVIQNPRYQVTQFGKPVTLSCSQTLNHNVMYWYQQKSSQAPKLLFHYYDKDFNNEADTPDNFQSRRPNTSFCFLDIRSPGLGDTAMYLCATSSGQGRETQYFGPGTRLLVL.

This clone was recorded a few times. The chain is built from TRBV6-6 and TRBJ1-1; possibly TRBD1 for D (6 bases). V was cut by 0 bases and J by 7 bases, with 9 bases left in between. Germline CDR1 is MNHNY and CDR2 is SVGAGI (reference sequence). The CDR3 contains 13 residues. CDR3 protein: CASSYSRGGEAFF. CDR3 in DNA: TGTGCCAGCAGTTACTCGAGGGGGGGTGAAGCTTTCTTT.

This clone is a singleton in its sample. The V call is TRBV27, the J call TRBJ1-1, with D hard to call. Germline assignment: CDR1 MNHEY and CDR2 SMNVEV (reference sequence). This CDR3 contains 15 residues. Trimming cost V 5 bases and J 2 bases, with 15 bases left between them. CDR3: CASSPIRDLNTEAFF. DNA of the CDR3: TGTGCCAGCAGTCCGATCCGGGATTTAAACACTGAAGCTTTCTTT.

The gene calls are TRBV27 and TRBJ1-1; no clear D. Looked up from germline, CDR1 is MNHEY and CDR2 is SMNVEV (reference sequence). The V and J ends lost 7 bases and 2 bases respectively, with 14 bases between them. The CDR3 is 14 residues long. The CDR3 here is CASTKTQSNTEAFF. The CDR3 region has the DNA TGTGCCAGCACTAAGACACAATCAAACACTGAAGCTTTCTTT.

Only a few counts were recorded for this clone. The chain uses TRBV5-4 and TRBJ1-1; D perhaps matches TRBD1 (5 bases). The V and J ends lost 4 bases and 1 base respectively, with 17 bases between them. The CDR3 has 16 amino acids. Per the germline V gene, CDR1 is SGHNT and CDR2 is YYREEE (reference sequence). The CDR3 sequence: CASSRNTGSRNTEAFF. In DNA form, the CDR3 reads TGTGCCAGCAGCCGAAATACAGGTTCCCGGAACACTGAAGCTTTCTTT.

The V call is TRBV19, the J call TRBJ1-2; TRBD1 matches 9 bases. Germline loops: CDR1 LNHDA, CDR2 SQIVND (reference sequence). The CDR3 runs to 14 residues. V lost 3 bases to trimming and J lost 3 bases; unmatched junction nucleotides: 2. The CDR3 region is CASSMGQGDYGYTF. The DNA for the CDR3 is TGTGCCAGTAGTATGGGACAGGGTGACTATGGCTACACCTTC.

The chain combines TRBV4-1 with TRBJ2-7; D might be TRBD2 (7 bases). Between the trimmed V and J ends, which lost 4 bases and 6 bases, there was a span of 19 bases. Germline CDR1 MGHRA, CDR2 YSYEKL. The CDR3 is 15 amino acids. CDR3 in DNA: TGCGCCAGCAGCCGAGGGCTGGTGGGGGGGCCCGAGCAGTACTTC. This gives the protein CASSRGLVGGPEQYF.

This sequence joins TRBV5-8 and TRBJ2-2; D possibly corresponds to TRBD2 (5 bases). V lost 4 bases, J lost 5 bases, and 6 bases lay in between. The CDR3 runs to 12 residues. Germline CDR1 is SGHTS and CDR2 is YDEGEE. Here the CDR3 DNA reads TGTGCCAGCAGCCGGACTACCGGGGAGCTGTTTTTT. Its translation is CASSRTTGELFF.

CDR3: CASSPPSQGANEQYF. CDR3 in DNA: TGTGCCAGCTCACCACCTTCACAGGGGGCGAACGAGCAGTACTTC. V and J are TRBV18 and TRBJ2-7, with 9 bases aligning to TRBD1. The CDR3 consists of 15 residues. Germline V CDR1 and CDR2: KGHSH, LQKENI. The junction had 5 bases not matched to a gene; V was cut back by 0 bases and J by 5 bases.